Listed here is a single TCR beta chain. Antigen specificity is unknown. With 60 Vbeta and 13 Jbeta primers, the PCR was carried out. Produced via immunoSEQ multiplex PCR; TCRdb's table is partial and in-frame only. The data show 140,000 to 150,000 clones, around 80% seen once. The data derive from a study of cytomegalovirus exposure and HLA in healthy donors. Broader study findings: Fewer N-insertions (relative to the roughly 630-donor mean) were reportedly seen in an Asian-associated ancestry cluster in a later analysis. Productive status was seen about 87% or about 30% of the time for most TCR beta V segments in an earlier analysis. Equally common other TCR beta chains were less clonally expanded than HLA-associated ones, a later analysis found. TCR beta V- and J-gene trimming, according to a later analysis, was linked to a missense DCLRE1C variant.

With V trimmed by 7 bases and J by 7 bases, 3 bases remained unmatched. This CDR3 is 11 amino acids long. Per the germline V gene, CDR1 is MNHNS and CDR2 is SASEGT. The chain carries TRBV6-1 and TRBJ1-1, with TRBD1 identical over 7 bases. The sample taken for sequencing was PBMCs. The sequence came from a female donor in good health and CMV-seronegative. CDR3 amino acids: CASTRQGEAFF. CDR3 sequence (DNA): TGTGCCAGCACCCGACAGGGTGAAGCTTTCTTT.